These T cell receptor beta chains were read from a single sample in a study of early T cells in non-severe SARS-CoV-2 infection. TCRdb re-called the 5' RACE reads through MiXCR, storing one row per CDR3 protein. Here the sample spans about 38,000 distinct CDR3 sequences, over 3.5% being singletons. Sequences were obtained from whole blood. The receptors were gathered from an adult who was a healthcare worker with PCR-confirmed SARS-CoV-2 infection or an uninfected control (not recorded which). Both conserved end residues are part of each CDR3. A D gene is named only where the DNA matches it firmly. Rows give clone size only sometimes, using once, few, many, or a class for an expanded clone.

size	D	V	J	CDR3	DNA
many	-	TRBV11-2	TRBJ2-7	CASSPQPDGGIQYF	TGTGCCAGCAGCCCTCAACCGGACGGAGGAATCCAGTACTTC
many	-	TRBV5-1	TRBJ1-1	CASSAGLAGTEAFF	TGCGCCAGCAGCGCAGGACTGGCAGGGACTGAAGCTTTCTTT
many	-	TRBV12-3/TRBV12-4	TRBJ1-2	CASSSPQGGYTF	TGTGCCAGCAGTTCCCCTCAAGGTGGCTACACCTTC
medium-sized	-	TRBV20-1	TRBJ2-2	CSARGTLNTGELFF	TGCAGTGCTAGAGGGACCTTAAACACCGGGGAGCTGTTTTTT
few	-	TRBV7-9	TRBJ1-6	CASTQDNSPLHF	TGTGCCAGCACCCAGGATAATTCACCCCTCCACTTT
few	-	TRBV30	TRBJ1-1	CAWTWGGLNTEAFF	TGTGCCTGGACCTGGGGGGGGCTGAACACTGAAGCTTTCTTT
many	-	TRBV4-1	TRBJ2-3	CASSQEDFRTQYF	TGCGCCAGCAGCCAAGAGGACTTTCGTACGCAGTATTTT
many	TRBD1	TRBV29-1	TRBJ1-1	CSGGQQNTEAFF	TGCAGCGGGGGACAGCAGAACACTGAAGCTTTCTTT
few	-	TRBV12-3/TRBV12-4	TRBJ1-6	CASSPALSGYSPLHF	TGTGCCAGCAGCCCGGCACTTTCAGGGTATTCACCCCTCCACTTT
many	-	TRBV5-1	TRBJ2-1	CASSWQEGNEQFF	TGCGCCAGCAGCTGGCAGGAAGGGAATGAGCAGTTCTTC
-	TRBD1	TRBV7-3	TRBJ2-2	CASSRTGGTGELFF	TGTGCCAGCAGCCGGACAGGGGGAACCGGGGAGCTGTTTTTT
many	TRBD2	TRBV5-1	TRBJ2-3	CASSIRVRSSGGATDTQYF	TGCGCCAGCAGCATTCGGGTCCGGTCTAGCGGGGGGGCCACAGATACGCAGTATTTT
-	TRBD2	TRBV18	TRBJ2-3	CASSPPSGGPGDTQYF	TGTGCCAGCTCACCACCTAGCGGGGGGCCAGGAGATACGCAGTATTTT
-	-	TRBV19	TRBJ2-7	CASSLYRDQGEQYF	TGTGCCAGTAGTTTATACCGGGACCAAGGCGAGCAGTACTTC
-	-	TRBV2	TRBJ2-3	CASSDVGALHTQYF	TGTGCCAGCAGTGATGTGGGGGCCCTCCATACGCAGTATTTT
few	TRBD1	TRBV23-1	TRBJ2-1	CASSPYGGQGYNEQFF	TGCGCCAGCAGTCCGTATGGGGGACAGGGCTACAATGAGCAGTTCTTC
many	TRBD1	TRBV20-1	TRBJ2-1	CSARDRQGAAYNEQFF	TGCAGTGCTAGAGACCGACAGGGGGCAGCCTACAATGAGCAGTTCTTC